What follows are 31 T cell receptor beta chains derived from one specimen sequenced in a study of T cell clusters in autoimmune cytopenias. TRB amplification used roughly 250 ng of peripheral blood genomic DNA. One tube held mixed TRB-A and TRB-B primer pools for touch-down PCR. TCRdb re-called the multiplex PCR reads, yielding one record per CDR3 amino acid sequence without DNA. Its clone listing holds around 2,500 distinct CDR3 sequences. The sample also formed part of further work on T cell repertoires in aging, cancer and after chemotherapy.

The sequencing input was peripheral blood. The source of these receptors is a human donor with an autoimmune cytopenia or autoimmune hepatitis (not recorded which).

The J gene is TRBJ2-3, the V gene TRBV5-1; TCRdb outputs TRBD2, but without DNA this stays unchecked. The CDR3 sequence is 16 residues long. CDR1 is SGHRS and CDR2 is YFSETQ in the germline V gene. CDR3 protein: CASSSGTSGSTDTQYF.

This clonotype is called medium-sized based on its frequency. The V and J genes are TRBV29-1 and TRBJ2-3; TCRdb indicates TRBD1, and absent DNA this call remains unverified. Germline V gene data show CDR1 as SQVTM and CDR2 as ANQGSEA. The CDR3 spans 13 residues. The CDR3 here is CSLEGGSTDTQYF.

This chain connects TRBV7-2 to TRBJ2-1; the D call from TCRdb, TRBD2, cannot be confirmed without DNA. The CDR3 is 14 residues long. Germline assignment: CDR1 SGHTA and CDR2 FQGNSA. The CDR3 reads CASSLQAGANEQFF.

This clonotype counts as medium-sized (0.01 to 0.1%) by frequency. The chain recombines TRBV19 with TRBJ2-2. This CDR3 has 13 amino acids. Germline V gene sequence: CDR1 LNHDA, CDR2 SQIVND (reference sequence). The CDR3 sequence: CASSADLGGELFF. The whole variable domain, remainder taken from reference TRBV19 and TRBJ2-2, is DGGITQSPKYLFRKEGQNVTLSCEQNLNHDAMYWYRQDPGQGLRLIYYSQIVNDFQKGDIAEGYSVSREKKESFPLTVTSAQKNPTAFYLCASSADLGGELFFGEGSRLTVL.

This clonotype is labeled medium-sized based on frequency. CDR3 region: CASSWEDSGNEQFF. The rearrangement joins TRBV5-6 to TRBJ2-1; the D gene TCRdb calls, TRBD2, cannot be checked with no DNA. The CDR3 is 14 amino acids. CDR1 and CDR2 (germline): SGHDT, YYEEEE.

This clonotype is classed as medium-sized (0.01 to 0.1%) by frequency. The chain carries TRBV19 and TRBJ2-5; checking the TCRdb D call of TRBD2 is not possible without DNA. From germline, CDR1 is LNHDA and CDR2 SQIVND (reference sequence). This CDR3 has 16 residues. CDR3 sequence reads: CASSIAGGREKETQYF.

The rearrangement links TRBV5-1 to TRBJ2-7. The CDR3 contains 15 residues. CDR1 SGHRS and CDR2 YFSETQ come from the germline V gene. This chain's CDR3 is CASSTSPGNPYEQYF.

This sequence joins TRBV7-2 and TRBJ1-6; TCRdb proposes TRBD1, but this gene call is untestable without DNA. The CDR3 extends over 15 amino acids. From germline, CDR1 is SGHTA and CDR2 FQGNSA. CDR3 loop: CASSSGQGGNSPLHF.

According to its frequency, this clonotype is medium-sized (0.01 to 0.1%). The CDR3 loop reads CASSISVYGYTF. The V gene is TRBV19, the J gene TRBJ1-2. CDR1 and CDR2 from the germline V gene are LNHDA and SQIVND (reference sequence). There are 12 residues in the CDR3.

This clonotype registers medium-sized (0.01 to 0.1%) by frequency. V and J are TRBV12-3 or TRBV12-4 and TRBJ2-1; TCRdb names TRBD2, which stays unverified in the absence of DNA. The CDR3 is made up of 13 amino acids. CDR3 amino acids: CASSRTEENEQFF.

The genes are TRBV5-4 and TRBJ1-1. The germline gives CDR1 SGHNT, CDR2 YYREEE (reference sequence). This CDR3 is built from 17 residues. CDR3 protein: CASSLVQRTGTNTEAFF. The entire variable domain, with the rest obtained from reference TRBV5-4 and TRBJ1-1, is as follows: ETGVTQSPTHLIKTRGQQVTLRCSSQSGHNTVSWYQQALGQGPQFIFQYYREEENGRGNFPPRFSGLQFPNYSSELNVNALELDDSALYLCASSLVQRTGTNTEAFFGQGTRLTVV.

Frequency places this clonotype as medium-sized. The J gene is TRBJ1-2, the V gene TRBV29-1; there is no DNA to check the TCRdb D call of TRBD1. Per germline, CDR1 SQVTM and CDR2 ANQGSEA. CDR3 length equals 11 residues. The CDR3 here is CSVEGLYGYTF.

This clonotype ranks as medium-sized in terms of frequency. The chain carries TRBV19 and TRBJ1-4. CDR1 is LNHDA, CDR2 SQIVND, per germline (reference sequence). The CDR3 spans 13 residues. This chain's CDR3 is CASSMVPNEKLFF.

This chain connects TRBV7-2 to TRBJ2-6; lacking DNA, the TRBD1 call made by TCRdb goes unchecked. The CDR3 sequence is 17 residues long. Germline lookup yields CDR1 SGHTA and CDR2 FQGNSA. The CDR3 region is CASSLAGSRSGANVLTF.

Frequency places this clonotype as medium-sized. V gene TRBV19 combines with J gene TRBJ2-1; lacking DNA, the TRBD1 call made by TCRdb goes unchecked. CDR1 LNHDA and CDR2 SQIVND come from the germline V gene (reference sequence). This CDR3 is 14 amino acids long. The CDR3 sequence: CASGQRSGYNEQFF.

V gene TRBV6-5 combines with J gene TRBJ1-1. In germline, CDR1 is MNHEY, CDR2 SVGAGI. This CDR3 has 14 amino acids. The CDR3 sequence is CASSPPGHYTEAFF.

By frequency, this clonotype is medium-sized. This CDR3 is CSVERSVYGYTF. The chain links TRBV29-1 to TRBJ1-2. Germline CDR1 SQVTM, CDR2 ANQGSEA. The CDR3 runs 12 residues.

The V call is TRBV5-5, the J call TRBJ1-1. The CDR3 runs to 11 residues. Germline lookup yields CDR1 SGHKS and CDR2 YYEKEE (reference sequence). CDR3 loop: CASSLPTEAFF. The complete variable domain, with remaining parts taken from reference TRBV5-5 and TRBJ1-1, reads DAGVTQSPTHLIKTRGQQVTLRCSPISGHKSVSWYQQVLGQGPQFIFQYYEKEERGRGNFPDRFSARQFPNYSSELNVNALLLGDSALYLCASSLPTEAFFGQGTRLTVV.

Frequency places this clonotype as large. This chain joins TRBV11-1 and TRBJ2-2; with no DNA, the TCRdb D assignment of TRBD1 cannot be verified. CDR3 size: 15 residues. Germline V CDR1 and CDR2: SGHAT, FQDESV (reference sequence). CDR3: CASSLVDRGTGELFF. Complete variable domain (other parts from reference TRBV11-1 and TRBJ2-2): EAEVAQSPRYKITEKSQAVAFWCDPISGHATLYWYRQILGQGPELLVQFQDESVVDDSQLPKDRFSAERLKGVDSTLKIQPAELGDSAMYLCASSLVDRGTGELFFGEGSRLTVL.

V gene TRBV5-4 combines with J gene TRBJ1-1; TCRdb selects TRBD1, and the lack of DNA leaves this call unchecked. CDR3 length equals 16 residues. Looked up from germline, CDR1 is SGHNT and CDR2 is YYREEE (reference sequence). This chain's CDR3 is CASRGQAGALNTEAFF.

This chain links TRBV12-3 or TRBV12-4 with TRBJ2-3; TCRdb's D gene call, TRBD1, goes unchecked for lack of DNA. The CDR3 is 11 amino acids. CDR3 sequence reads: CASTRTDTQYF.

J is TRBJ1-2 and V is TRBV6-2 or TRBV6-3; TCRdb's D gene call, TRBD1, goes unchecked for lack of DNA. CDR3 length: 12 residues. Germline CDR1 and CDR2: MNHEY and SVGEGT. CDR3 residues: CASRTGQLGYTF.

The chain joins TRBV5-1 to TRBJ1-3. The CDR3 runs to 14 residues. Germline assignment: CDR1 SGHRS and CDR2 YFSETQ. CDR3 sequence reads: CASSLVGTGNTIYF.

The genes are TRBV7-9 and TRBJ1-2; absent DNA, TCRdb's TRBD1 call cannot be checked. This CDR3 is built from 14 residues. Per germline, CDR1 SEHNR and CDR2 FQNEAQ (reference sequence). CDR3 sequence reads: CASSASDRFGGYTF.

J is TRBJ2-3 and V is TRBV5-4; with no DNA, the TCRdb D assignment of TRBD1 cannot be verified. In germline, CDR1 is SGHNT, CDR2 YYREEE (reference sequence). This CDR3 contains 14 residues. The CDR3 protein is CASSLATGADTQYF. The full variable domain, its missing parts supplied by reference TRBV5-4 and TRBJ2-3, is ETGVTQSPTHLIKTRGQQVTLRCSSQSGHNTVSWYQQALGQGPQFIFQYYREEENGRGNFPPRFSGLQFPNYSSELNVNALELDDSALYLCASSLATGADTQYFGPGTRLTVL.

This clonotype registers medium-sized by frequency. The CDR3 loop is CASSYTGVGQPQHF. V usage is TRBV19 and J usage is TRBJ1-5; TCRdb gives TRBD1 as the D gene, but with no DNA this cannot be confirmed. The CDR3 is 14 amino acids. Germline V gives CDR1 LNHDA, CDR2 SQIVND (reference sequence).

The genes are TRBV12-3 or TRBV12-4 and TRBJ2-3; TCRdb's assignment of TRBD1 cannot be checked, as there is no DNA. The CDR3 covers 15 residues. The CDR3 loop is CASSPEAANTDTQYF.

The rearrangement joins TRBV7-9 to TRBJ2-1. Germline assignment: CDR1 SEHNR and CDR2 FQNEAQ (reference sequence). The CDR3 covers 13 residues. This CDR3 reads CASSFHGLNEQFF. Filled out from reference TRBV7-9 and TRBJ2-1, the complete variable domain reads DTGVSQNPRHKITKRGQNVTFRCDPISEHNRLYWYRQTLGQGPEFLTYFQNEAQLEKSRLLSDRFSAERPKGSFSTLEIQRTEQGDSAMYLCASSFHGLNEQFFGPGTRLTVL.

The genes are TRBV6-5 and TRBJ1-1; the TRBD1 assignment by TCRdb is unverifiable without DNA. The CDR3 covers 14 residues. Germline V lookup: CDR1 MNHEY, CDR2 SVGAGI. The chain's CDR3 is CASNGQDEDTEAFF.

Measured by frequency, this clonotype is medium-sized. This chain joins TRBV11-1 and TRBJ2-3. The CDR3 has 12 amino acids. The germline gives CDR1 SGHAT, CDR2 FQDESV (reference sequence). This chain's CDR3 is CASSLFADTQYF. The variable domain in full, with the rest retrieved from reference TRBV11-1 and TRBJ2-3, is EAEVAQSPRYKITEKSQAVAFWCDPISGHATLYWYRQILGQGPELLVQFQDESVVDDSQLPKDRFSAERLKGVDSTLKIQPAELGDSAMYLCASSLFADTQYFGPGTRLTVL.

According to its frequency, this clonotype is medium-sized. The rearrangement links TRBV11-3 to TRBJ2-1; TCRdb designates TRBD1, a call that cannot be tested without DNA. CDR3 length equals 15 residues. The germline CDR1 and CDR2 sequences are SGHNT and YENEEA. CDR3 region: CASSLSQGATNEQFF.